The rows below give T cell receptor beta chains drawn from one sample of a study of naive and memory T cell subsets. TCRdb independently ran MiXCR on the UMI-ligation and nested PCR reads; one entry per CDR3 protein. The top ten hold more than 0.6% of the sample, which has over 130,000 distinct CDR3 sequences, around 21% seen once. The sample consisted of naive CD8+ T cells from blood. These receptors all come from a human donor in good health. CDR3s include the opening cysteine and the closing phenylalanine or tryptophan. D genes are given only for firm matches. A clone size is listed for some rows: how often the clone was seen (once, few, many), or a class if it is expanded.

v_gene	d_gene	abundance	j_gene	CDR3aa	CDR3nt
TRBV15	.	.	TRBJ2-5	CATSTVAAYQETQYF	TGTGCCACCAGCACAGTAGCGGCTTACCAAGAGACCCAGTACTTC
TRBV3-1	TRBD1	.	TRBJ2-1	CASSQDRTGSQFF	TGTGCCAGCAGCCAAGATCGGACAGGCTCACAGTTCTTC
TRBV28	.	few	TRBJ2-3	CASTEIGGAIDTQYF	TGTGCCAGCACCGAAATCGGGGGCGCAATAGATACGCAGTATTTT
TRBV29-1	.	few	TRBJ2-7	CSVNPESSYEQYF	TGCAGCGTTAACCCGGAGAGCTCCTACGAGCAGTACTTC
TRBV27	TRBD1	few	TRBJ2-3	CASSGTGDPTDTQYF	TGTGCCAGCAGTGGGACAGGGGACCCCACAGATACGCAGTATTTT
TRBV4-3	TRBD1	.	TRBJ2-3	CASSEGQVRTDTQYF	TGCGCCAGCAGCGAAGGACAGGTTCGCACAGATACGCAGTATTTT
TRBV28	.	.	TRBJ2-7	CASSWVAASYEQYF	TGTGCCAGCAGTTGGGTAGCGGCCTCCTACGAGCAGTACTTC
TRBV12-3/TRBV12-4	TRBD1	few	TRBJ1-1	CASRTGQVAEAFF	TGTGCCAGCAGGACGGGACAGGTTGCTGAAGCTTTCTTT
TRBV15	.	few	TRBJ2-1	CATSSYGDEQFF	TGTGCCACCAGCAGCTACGGGGATGAGCAGTTCTTC
TRBV27	TRBD2	.	TRBJ2-7	CASSREYGNAYEQYF	TGTGCCAGCTCGCGGGAGTACGGGAATGCCTACGAGCAGTACTTC
TRBV9	.	.	TRBJ2-1	CASSVAEGTNEQFF	TGTGCCAGCAGCGTAGCAGAGGGAACGAATGAGCAGTTCTTC
TRBV15	TRBD1	.	TRBJ2-2	CATSGTDNTGELFF	TGTGCCACCTCGGGGACAGACAACACCGGGGAGCTGTTTTTT
TRBV27	.	.	TRBJ1-2	CASTSGVGYTF	TGTGCCAGCACATCAGGGGTCGGCTACACCTTC
TRBV12-3/TRBV12-4	TRBD2	few	TRBJ2-7	CASSPLAVSSYEQYF	TGTGCCAGCAGTCCACTAGCGGTTAGCTCCTACGAGCAGTACTTC
TRBV10-2	.	few	TRBJ1-1	CASNLGGTEAFF	TGCGCCAGCAATCTGGGAGGCACTGAAGCTTTCTTT
TRBV6-6	TRBD1	few	TRBJ2-1	CASSPGQGLYNEQFF	TGTGCCAGCAGTCCGGGACAGGGACTTTACAATGAGCAGTTCTTC
TRBV12-5	TRBD2	.	TRBJ2-1	CASGFGAGGGEQFF	TGTGCTAGTGGTTTCGGGGCGGGAGGCGGTGAGCAGTTCTTC
TRBV15	TRBD1	.	TRBJ2-7	CATSTDPGQGIEQYF	TGTGCCACCAGCACTGATCCGGGACAGGGGATCGAGCAGTACTTC
TRBV13	.	.	TRBJ1-5	CANLPGPHNQPQHF	TGTGCCAACTTACCGGGACCCCACAATCAGCCCCAGCATTTT
TRBV19	.	.	TRBJ1-4	CASTFKGGEKLFF	TGTGCCAGTACCTTCAAGGGCGGTGAAAAACTGTTTTTT
TRBV15	TRBD2	few	TRBJ2-1	CATSRAASGANEQFF	TGTGCCACCAGCAGAGCGGCTAGCGGGGCTAATGAGCAGTTCTTC
TRBV6-2/TRBV6-3	TRBD1	few	TRBJ2-7	CASSYAGTDYEQYF	TGTGCCAGCAGTTACGCCGGGACAGACTACGAGCAGTACTTC
TRBV5-5	TRBD1	few	TRBJ2-7	CASSWRGQGYEQYF	TGTGCCAGCAGCTGGAGGGGACAGGGCTACGAGCAGTACTTC
TRBV6-6	.	few	TRBJ2-1	CASSYYFGTFNNEQFF	TGTGCCAGCAGTTACTATTTCGGGACATTTAACAATGAGCAGTTCTTC
TRBV12-3/TRBV12-4	.	.	TRBJ2-3	CASSPGVQTDTQYF	TGTGCCAGCAGCCCGGGGGTTCAGACAGATACGCAGTATTTT
TRBV19	TRBD1	few	TRBJ1-1	CASSIISGTGYYEAFF	TGTGCCAGTAGTATCATCTCCGGGACAGGGTACTATGAAGCTTTCTTT
TRBV12-3/TRBV12-4	TRBD2	few	TRBJ2-7	CASRGGTDSYEQYF	TGTGCCAGCAGGGGGGGGACGGATTCCTACGAGCAGTACTTC
TRBV27	.	few	TRBJ2-3	CASSFVVGDTQYF	TGTGCCAGCAGTTTCGTAGTTGGGGATACGCAGTATTTT
TRBV20-1	.	.	TRBJ1-2	CSARGGDGYTF	TGCAGTGCTCGGGGGGGAGATGGCTACACCTTC
TRBV24-1	.	.	TRBJ2-1	CATSDLLGPGDEQFF	TGTGCCACCAGTGATTTGCTGGGGCCCGGGGATGAGCAGTTCTTC